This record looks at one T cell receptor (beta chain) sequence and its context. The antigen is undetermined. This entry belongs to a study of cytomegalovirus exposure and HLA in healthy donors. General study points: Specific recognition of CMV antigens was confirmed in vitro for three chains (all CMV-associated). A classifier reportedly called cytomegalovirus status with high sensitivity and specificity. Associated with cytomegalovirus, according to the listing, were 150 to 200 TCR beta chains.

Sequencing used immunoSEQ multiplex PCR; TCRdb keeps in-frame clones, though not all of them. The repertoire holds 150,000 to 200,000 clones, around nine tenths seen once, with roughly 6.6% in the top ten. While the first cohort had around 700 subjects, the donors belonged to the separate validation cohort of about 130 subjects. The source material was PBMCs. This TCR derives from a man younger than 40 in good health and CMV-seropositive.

The CDR3 DNA reads as TGTGCCAGCAGTGAAGGCAGGAACAATCAGCCCCAGCATTTT. Residues: CASSEGRNNQPQHF. The chain carries TRBV6-1 and TRBJ1-5, with D hard to call. Trimming shortened V by 1 base and J by 3 bases, and 7 bases separated the two germline ends. CDR3 length: 14 residues. Germline values: CDR1 MNHNS, CDR2 SASEGT.